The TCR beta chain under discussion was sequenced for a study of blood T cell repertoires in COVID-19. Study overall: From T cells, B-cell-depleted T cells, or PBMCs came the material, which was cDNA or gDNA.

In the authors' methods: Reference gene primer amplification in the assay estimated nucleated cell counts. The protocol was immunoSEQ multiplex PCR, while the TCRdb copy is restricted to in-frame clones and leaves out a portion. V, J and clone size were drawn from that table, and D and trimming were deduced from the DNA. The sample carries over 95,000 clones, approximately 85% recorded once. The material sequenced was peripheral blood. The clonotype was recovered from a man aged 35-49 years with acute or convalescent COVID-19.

CDR3 loop: CASSDPGTSGGTPYEQYF. CDR3 in DNA: TGTGCCAGCAGTGATCCGGGGACTAGCGGGGGGACTCCATACGAGCAGTACTTC. This chain joins TRBV2 and TRBJ2-7; TRBD2 agrees at 15 bases. CDR1 and CDR2 from the germline V gene are SNHLY and FYNNEI. Trimming at V came to 3 bases and at J to 4 bases, leaving 10 bases not matched to a gene. This CDR3 spans 18 amino acids.